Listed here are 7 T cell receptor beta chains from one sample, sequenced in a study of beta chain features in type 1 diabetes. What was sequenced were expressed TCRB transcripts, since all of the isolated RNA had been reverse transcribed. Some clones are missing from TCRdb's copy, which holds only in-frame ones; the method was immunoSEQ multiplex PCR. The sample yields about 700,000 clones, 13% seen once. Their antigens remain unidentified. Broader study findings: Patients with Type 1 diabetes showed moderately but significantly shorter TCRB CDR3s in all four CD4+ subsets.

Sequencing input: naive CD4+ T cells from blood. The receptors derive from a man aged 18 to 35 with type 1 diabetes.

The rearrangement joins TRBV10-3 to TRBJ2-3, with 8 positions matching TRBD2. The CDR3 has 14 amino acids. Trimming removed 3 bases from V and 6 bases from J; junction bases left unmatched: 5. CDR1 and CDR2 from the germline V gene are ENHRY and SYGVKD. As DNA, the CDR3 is TGTGCCATCAGTGATACGGGGGGGCCGGATACGCAGTATTTT. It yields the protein CAISDTGGPDTQYF.

CDR3 DNA: TGCAGCGTTGAAACTGACAGGGGTGTGGACGAGCAGTACTTC. Amino acid sequence: CSVETDRGVDEQYF. The chain has TRBV29-1 and TRBJ2-7; 8 bases agree with TRBD1. Germline CDR1 is SQVTM and CDR2 is ANQGSEA. Losses at the gene ends were 2 bases for V and 5 bases for J; bases not matched to a gene: 8. CDR3 length: 14 amino acids.

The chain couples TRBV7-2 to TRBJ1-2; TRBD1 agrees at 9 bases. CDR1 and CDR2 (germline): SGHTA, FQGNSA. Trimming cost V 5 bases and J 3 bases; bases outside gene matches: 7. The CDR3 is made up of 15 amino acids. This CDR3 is CASSLRTGEDYGYTF. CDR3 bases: TGTGCCAGCAGCCTTAGGACAGGGGAGGACTATGGCTACACCTTC.

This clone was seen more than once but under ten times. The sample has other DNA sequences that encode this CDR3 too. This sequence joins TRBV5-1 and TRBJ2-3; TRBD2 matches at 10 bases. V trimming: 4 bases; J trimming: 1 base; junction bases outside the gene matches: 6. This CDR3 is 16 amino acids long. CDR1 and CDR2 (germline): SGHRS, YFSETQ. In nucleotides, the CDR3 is TGCGCCAGCAGCCCCGGACTAGCGGTCGGCACAGATACGCAGTATTTT. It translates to CASSPGLAVGTDTQYF.

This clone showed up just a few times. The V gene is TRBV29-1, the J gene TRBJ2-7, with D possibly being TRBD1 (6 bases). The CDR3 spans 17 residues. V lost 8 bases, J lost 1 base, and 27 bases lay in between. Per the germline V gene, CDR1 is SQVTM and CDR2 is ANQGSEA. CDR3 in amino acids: CSPDVPRTGKRSYEQYF. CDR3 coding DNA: TGCAGCCCCGACGTCCCTCGCACAGGGAAGCGATCCTACGAGCAGTACTTC.

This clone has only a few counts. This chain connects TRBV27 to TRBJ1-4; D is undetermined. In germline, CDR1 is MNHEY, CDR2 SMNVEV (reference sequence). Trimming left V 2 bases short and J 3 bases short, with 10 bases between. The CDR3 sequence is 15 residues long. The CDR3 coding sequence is TGTGCCAGCAGTTTAACGGGGTCAGCTAATGAAAAACTGTTTTTT. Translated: CASSLTGSANEKLFF.

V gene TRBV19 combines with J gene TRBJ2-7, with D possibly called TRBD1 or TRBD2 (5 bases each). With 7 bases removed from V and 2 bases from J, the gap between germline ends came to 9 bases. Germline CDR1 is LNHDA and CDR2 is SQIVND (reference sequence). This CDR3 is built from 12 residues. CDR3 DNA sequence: TGTGCCAGTACAGGGACCCCCTACGAGCAGTACTTC. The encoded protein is CASTGTPYEQYF. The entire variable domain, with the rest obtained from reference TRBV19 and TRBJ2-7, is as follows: DGGITQSPKYLFRKEGQNVTLSCEQNLNHDAMYWYRQDPGQGLRLIYYSQIVNDFQKGDIAEGYSVSREKKESFPLTVTSAQKNPTAFYLCASTGTPYEQYFGPGTRLTVT.